This TCR beta chain originates from a study of identical twins. Trimming took off 4 bases at V and 2 bases at J, with 15 bases between the two ends. The length of the CDR3 is 15 residues. In germline, CDR1 is KGHSH, CDR2 LQKENI. TCRdb redid the calling of the 5' RACE reads with MiXCR, one entry per CDR3 protein. The sample lists 130,000 to 150,000 distinct CDR3 sequences; around 3.5% were seen once. Ten or more counts support this clonotype. This TCR came from a man younger than 35 in good health. Sequencing input: memory T cells sorted from blood. The genes are TRBV18 and TRBJ2-7, with D perhaps assigned TRBD1 or TRBD2 (5 bases each). The CDR3 reads CASSLREGTAYEQYF. In DNA, the CDR3 is TGTGCCAGCTCACTAAGAGAGGGGACGGCCTACGAGCAGTACTTC.